This TCR beta chain was found in a study of T-cell memory formation after mild COVID-19. General observations from the study: CD4+ contracting clones were found mainly in CM and EM, and CD8+ ones in EMRA.

This clonotype came up a few times. Its antigen is still unknown. Constant-segment-primed 5'RACE gave TCR alpha and TCR beta cDNA libraries with sample barcodes and UMIs. A single record per CDR3 protein comes from TCRdb applying MiXCR to the 5' RACE reads. Of 500,000 to 600,000 distinct CDR3 sequences listed, more than 15% are singletons. The trim removed 4 bases at V and 8 bases at J, leaving 7 bases unmatched. The CDR3 is 13 residues long. The germline V gene encodes CDR1 MNHEY and CDR2 SMNVEV (reference sequence). This TCR derives from an adult woman who had mild COVID-19 (a few samples of this study predate the infection). Cell type and time point are not known. The sequenced material came from PBMCs or a T cell subset sorted from them (not recorded which). The J gene is TRBJ1-2, the V gene TRBV27; 7 nucleotides agree with TRBD1. The CDR3 spells CASSWAAGGGYTF. The DNA of the CDR3 is TGTGCCAGCAGTTGGGCCGCAGGGGGAGGCTACACCTTC.